The TCR beta chain described here comes from a study of CD4 T cells in relation to SARS-CoV-2 and coronaviruses. The wider study: The HLA restriction of the shared crossreactive spike epitopes was mapped.

Unexposed donor CD4+ T cells date from about 2010-2019, before the COVID-19 pandemic. Isolation of CD4+ T cells took place after approximately 10 days in culture. Unexposed-donor CD4+ T cells were probed with SARS-CoV-2 S/N and four cold-coronavirus spikes, cells permitting. Germline assignment: CDR1 LGHNA and CDR2 YNFKEQ. V was pared by 1 base and J by 5 bases, with 14 bases between. There are 16 residues in the CDR3. Study-level results: Pre-pandemic and post-infection samples never came from the same donor.

As for this clone: What it binds is not known.

Clones were read by immunoSEQ multiplex PCR, and TCRdb kept only the in-frame ones, dropping some. Of around 25,000 clones in the sample, about four fifths were seen once. The genes are TRBV4-2 and TRBJ1-4; no reliable D call. This receptor was obtained from a human donor in good health. Material: CD4+ T cells from PBMCs, cultured in vitro. CDR3 DNA: TGTGCCAGCAGCCAAGGGGGAGGGAGCATCAATGAAAAACTGTTTTTT. It specifies CASSQGGGSINEKLFF.